A selection of T cell receptor beta chains follows, all from one sample in a study of OX40 agonist ivuxolimab in advanced cancers. Sequencing used immunoSEQ multiplex PCR; TCRdb keeps in-frame clones, though not all of them. Of approximately 47,000 clones listed, about 90% were seen once; the top ten hold about 8%. The specimen comprised CD4+ or CD8+ T cells sorted from blood, sampled in a trial of the OX40 agonist ivuxolimab. The receptor set was obtained from an adult with an advanced solid tumor such as melanoma, head and neck, liver or kidney cancer. The CDR3 runs from the conserved cysteine through the conserved F or W. Fields, in order: D gene, clone size, V gene, J gene, CDR3 length, CDR3 DNA, CDR3 protein. D genes are given only for firm matches. The listing skips clone size in some rows; elsewhere it reads once, few, many or a size class.

D: TRBD2
size: .
V: TRBV29-1
J: TRBJ2-5
length: 13
DNA: TGCAGCGTTCTCACTAGCGGGAGGGAGACCCAGTACTTC
CDR3: CSVLTSGRETQYF

D: .
size: .
V: TRBV27
J: TRBJ2-5
length: 14
DNA: TGTGCCAGCAGTTCACCCGGGACTCAAGAGACCCAGTACTTC
CDR3: CASSSPGTQETQYF

D: .
size: .
V: TRBV14
J: TRBJ2-3
length: 16
DNA: TGTGCCAGCAGCCAAGTAGGGGGGTGGAGCACAGATACGCAGTATTTT
CDR3: CASSQVGGWSTDTQYF

D: .
size: .
V: TRBV6-5
J: TRBJ2-7
length: 13
DNA: TGTGCCAGCAGTTACCGACAGGCATACGAGCAGTACTTC
CDR3: CASSYRQAYEQYF

D: .
size: .
V: TRBV12-5
J: TRBJ2-1
length: 13
DNA: TGTGCTAGTCGGGGGCTTGGTGGGCTTGAGCAGTTCTTC
CDR3: CASRGLGGLEQFF

D: .
size: .
V: TRBV7-8
J: TRBJ2-1
length: 15
DNA: TGTGCCAGCAGCCCCCGGCGGGGCTCCTACAATGAGCAGTTCTTC
CDR3: CASSPRRGSYNEQFF

D: .
size: .
V: TRBV28
J: TRBJ2-4
length: 15
DNA: TGTGCCAGCAGCCAAAGGGGGGGGTCCAAAAACATTCAGTACTTC
CDR3: CASSQRGGSKNIQYF

D: .
size: .
V: TRBV7-2
J: TRBJ2-7
length: 14
DNA: TGTGCCAGCAGCTTATCGGGTGCAACCTACGAGCAGTACTTC
CDR3: CASSLSGATYEQYF

D: TRBD2
size: .
V: TRBV7-2
J: TRBJ2-3
length: 15
DNA: TGTGCCAGCAGCTGGGCTAGCGGGATAGGAGATACGCAGTATTTT
CDR3: CASSWASGIGDTQYF

D: .
size: .
V: TRBV18
J: TRBJ1-4
length: 15
DNA: TGTGCCAGCTCACCAAGGCAGGCAACTAATGAAAAACTGTTTTTT
CDR3: CASSPRQATNEKLFF

D: .
size: .
V: TRBV25-1
J: TRBJ2-2
length: 15
DNA: TGTGCCAGCAGTTCCCATCTGGGGCGGGTCGGGGAGCTGTTTTTT
CDR3: CASSSHLGRVGELFF

D: TRBD1
size: .
V: TRBV5-1
J: TRBJ1-5
length: 15
DNA: TGCGCCAGCAGCTTGTCGGGGACAGGGCATCAGCCCCAGCATTTT
CDR3: CASSLSGTGHQPQHF

D: TRBD1
size: .
V: TRBV5-1
J: TRBJ1-1
length: 16
DNA: TGCGCCAGCAGCTTGGCTTGGTCCAGGGGGGAGAGTGAAGCTTTCTTT
CDR3: CASSLAWSRGESEAFF

D: TRBD1
size: .
V: TRBV28
J: TRBJ2-5
length: 14
DNA: TGTGCCAGCAGTAGAGGACAGGGGCGAGAGACCCAGTACTTC
CDR3: CASSRGQGRETQYF

D: TRBD1
size: .
V: TRBV6-1
J: TRBJ1-6
length: 15
DNA: TGTGCCAGCGGGGGACAGGGGATTTATAATTCACCCCTCCACTTT
CDR3: CASGGQGIYNSPLHF

D: .
size: .
V: TRBV7-9
J: TRBJ2-1
length: 17
DNA: TGTGCCAGCAGCCCCCTGCCCCCGAGTTCCTCCTACAATGAGCAGTTCTTC
CDR3: CASSPLPPSSSYNEQFF

D: .
size: few
V: TRBV5-1
J: TRBJ1-1
length: 14
DNA: TGCGCCAGCAGCGAACTTCCGGGGAACACTGAAGCTTTCTTT
CDR3: CASSELPGNTEAFF

D: TRBD2
size: .
V: TRBV13
J: TRBJ2-1
length: 16
DNA: TGTGCCAGCAGCTTAAAATCTAGCGGGAACCACAATGAGCAGTTCTTC
CDR3: CASSLKSSGNHNEQFF

D: .
size: .
V: TRBV27
J: TRBJ1-5
length: 14
DNA: TGTGCCAGCAGTTTATTGGGTACGAGTCAGCCCCAGCATTTT
CDR3: CASSLLGTSQPQHF

D: .
size: few
V: TRBV4-2
J: TRBJ1-1
length: 16
DNA: TGTGCCAGCAGCCAAGACCCAGTCAGGGGAGACACTGAAGCTTTCTTT
CDR3: CASSQDPVRGDTEAFF

D: TRBD1
size: .
V: TRBV9
J: TRBJ2-5
length: 17
DNA: TGTGCCAGCAGCGTATCCTACGGACAGGGTACCCAAGAGACCCAGTACTTC
CDR3: CASSVSYGQGTQETQYF

D: .
size: .
V: TRBV30
J: TRBJ2-3
length: 13
DNA: TGTGCCTGGAGTGCGGGCCACACAGATACGCAGTATTTT
CDR3: CAWSAGHTDTQYF

D: .
size: .
V: TRBV10-3
J: TRBJ1-4
length: 16
DNA: TGTGCCATCAGTGACCCTCTTCGGGGGGGAATTGAAAAACTGTTTTTT
CDR3: CAISDPLRGGIEKLFF

D: .
size: .
V: TRBV7-8
J: TRBJ2-3
length: 12
DNA: TGTGCCACCACACCAAGCACAGATACGCAGTATTTT
CDR3: CATTPSTDTQYF

D: .
size: .
V: TRBV7-2
J: TRBJ2-7
length: 15
DNA: TGTGCCAGCAGCTTAACTATAGGGGAGGCCTACGAGCAGTACTTC
CDR3: CASSLTIGEAYEQYF

D: .
size: once
V: TRBV6-5
J: TRBJ2-5
length: 14
DNA: TGTGCCAGCAGTTACCAGGGAGGAGGGGAGACCCAGTACTTC
CDR3: CASSYQGGGETQYF

D: TRBD1
size: once
V: TRBV7-6
J: TRBJ1-4
length: 14
DNA: TGTGCCAGCAGGACCGGGACAGGCAATGAAAAACTGTTTTTT
CDR3: CASRTGTGNEKLFF

D: TRBD2
size: .
V: TRBV5-1
J: TRBJ2-3
length: 17
DNA: TGCGCCAGCAGCTCCCGCCCCGGGACTAGCCGGCAAGATACGCAGTATTTT
CDR3: CASSSRPGTSRQDTQYF

D: TRBD2
size: .
V: TRBV5-1
J: TRBJ2-1
length: 15
DNA: TGCGCCAGCAGCTTGAATTTAGCGGGAGTAGGGGAGCAGTTCTTC
CDR3: CASSLNLAGVGEQFF